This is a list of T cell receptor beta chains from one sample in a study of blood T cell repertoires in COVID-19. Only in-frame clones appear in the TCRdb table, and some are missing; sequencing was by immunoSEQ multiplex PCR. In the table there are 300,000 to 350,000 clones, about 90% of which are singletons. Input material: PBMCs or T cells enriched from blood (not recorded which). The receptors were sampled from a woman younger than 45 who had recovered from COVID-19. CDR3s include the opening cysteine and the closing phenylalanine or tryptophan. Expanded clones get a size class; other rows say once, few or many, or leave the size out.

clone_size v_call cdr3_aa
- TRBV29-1 CSVVVTGAQETQYF
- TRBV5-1 CASSPQTGQGLSIYTF
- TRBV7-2 CASSLDYNYGYTF
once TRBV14 CASSQSRVRGYNEQFF
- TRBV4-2 CASSQDGGAGETQYF
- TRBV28 CASSNPGIRELFF
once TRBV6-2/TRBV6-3 CASSTGGLAEQYF
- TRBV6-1 CASSETSSDTQYF
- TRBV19 CASSVELLAGGNTGELFF
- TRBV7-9 CASSSGDREYEQYF
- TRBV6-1 CASSEGRGVEQPQHF
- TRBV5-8 CASSSWTGDNSPLHF
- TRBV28 CASGTGVPGANVLTF
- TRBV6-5 CASRTGGSGNTIYF
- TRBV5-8 CASSWGRDFTYSNQPQHF
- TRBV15 CATSQVQGIYEQYF
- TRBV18 CASSPQKRQGLSSYNEQFF
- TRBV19 CASSTTGGSGNTIYF
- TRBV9 CASSVDPDRNTEAFF
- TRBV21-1 CASSIGTSSSTDTQYF
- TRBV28 CASNRGGGNQPQHF
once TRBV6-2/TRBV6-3 CASSPGYSYEQYF
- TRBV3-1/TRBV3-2 CASAPGQGIYEQYF
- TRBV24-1 CATSEELAGSTDTQYF
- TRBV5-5 CASSLSPGLVHVWETQYF
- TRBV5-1 CASSPLGTGTDTQYF
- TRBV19 CASSIRQGDSPLHF
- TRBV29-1 CSVDASGIYNEQFF
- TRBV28 CASSLLGQYYGYTF
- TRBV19 CASSIPGQIYGYTF
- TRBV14 CASSQDLLPTKEQFF
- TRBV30 CAWSVGSGWSNEQFF
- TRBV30 CAWSFWPRPGQGSYEQYF
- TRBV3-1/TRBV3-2 CASQGQGFTGELFF
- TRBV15 CATSSSVNRDYYEQYF
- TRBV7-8 CASSLLVDRGDQPQHF
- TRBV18 CASSPNRRETDTIYF
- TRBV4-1 CASRLAPAGGAYNEQFF
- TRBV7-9 CASSSTAGTSAYEQYF
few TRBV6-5 CASRLAGAVKTQYF
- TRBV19 CASSHSGELFF
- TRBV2 CATRRGTSSYEQYF
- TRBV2 CASSERGPGEGAAYEQYF
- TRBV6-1 CASSEIWGGTGNTIYF
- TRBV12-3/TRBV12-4 CASSPIGAHEQYF
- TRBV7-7 CASSLARGPQETQYF
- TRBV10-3 CAISVTGTGDVGYTF
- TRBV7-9 CASSPGGRSSGNTIYF